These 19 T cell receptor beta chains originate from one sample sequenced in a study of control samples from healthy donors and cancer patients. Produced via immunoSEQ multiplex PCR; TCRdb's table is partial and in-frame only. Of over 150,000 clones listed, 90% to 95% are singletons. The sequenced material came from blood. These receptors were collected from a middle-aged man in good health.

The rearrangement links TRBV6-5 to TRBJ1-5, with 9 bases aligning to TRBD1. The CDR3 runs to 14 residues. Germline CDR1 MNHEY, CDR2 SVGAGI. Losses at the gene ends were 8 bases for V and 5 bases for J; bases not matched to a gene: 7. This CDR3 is CASGPQGADQPQHF. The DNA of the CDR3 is TGTGCCAGCGGACCACAGGGGGCCGATCAGCCCCAGCATTTT.

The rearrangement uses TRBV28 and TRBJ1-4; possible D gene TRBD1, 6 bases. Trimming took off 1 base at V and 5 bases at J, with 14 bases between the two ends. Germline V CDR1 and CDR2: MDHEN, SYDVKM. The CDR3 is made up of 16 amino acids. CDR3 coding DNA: TGTGCCAGCAGTTTATACCGGGGGACACTCAATGAAAAACTGTTTTTT. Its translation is CASSLYRGTLNEKLFF.

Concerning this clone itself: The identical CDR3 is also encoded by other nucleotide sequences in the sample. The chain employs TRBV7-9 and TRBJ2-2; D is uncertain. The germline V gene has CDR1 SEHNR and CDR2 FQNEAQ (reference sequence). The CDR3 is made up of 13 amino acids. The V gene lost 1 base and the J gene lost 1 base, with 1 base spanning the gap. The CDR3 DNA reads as TGTGCCAGCAGCTTAGAGAACACCGGGGAGCTGTTTTTT. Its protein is CASSLENTGELFF. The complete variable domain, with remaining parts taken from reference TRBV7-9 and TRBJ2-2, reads DTGVSQNPRHKITKRGQNVTFRCDPISEHNRLYWYRQTLGQGPEFLTYFQNEAQLEKSRLLSDRFSAERPKGSFSTLEIQRTEQGDSAMYLCASSLENTGELFFGEGSRLTVL.

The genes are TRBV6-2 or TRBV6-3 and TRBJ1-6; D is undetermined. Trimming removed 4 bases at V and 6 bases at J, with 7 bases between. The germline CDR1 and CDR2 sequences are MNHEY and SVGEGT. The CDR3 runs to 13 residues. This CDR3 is CASSSDLNSPLHF. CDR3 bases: TGTGCCAGCAGTTCGGACCTTAATTCACCCCTCCACTTT.

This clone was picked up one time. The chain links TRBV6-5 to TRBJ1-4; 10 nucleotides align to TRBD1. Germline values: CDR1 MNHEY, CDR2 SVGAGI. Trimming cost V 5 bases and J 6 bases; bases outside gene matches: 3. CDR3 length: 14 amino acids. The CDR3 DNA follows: TGTGCCAGCAGTAGTGGACAGGGGGATGAAAAACTGTTTTTT. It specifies CASSSGQGDEKLFF.

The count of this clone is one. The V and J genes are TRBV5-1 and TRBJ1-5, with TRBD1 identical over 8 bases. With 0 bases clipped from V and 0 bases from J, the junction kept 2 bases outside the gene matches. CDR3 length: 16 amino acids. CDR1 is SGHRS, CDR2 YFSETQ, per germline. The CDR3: CASSLGTGNSNQPQHF. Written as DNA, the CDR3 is TGCGCCAGCAGCTTGGGGACAGGGAATAGCAATCAGCCCCAGCATTTT. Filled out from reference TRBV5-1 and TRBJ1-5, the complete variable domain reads KAGVTQTPRYLIKTRGQQVTLSCSPISGHRSVSWYQQTPGQGLQFLFEYFSETQRNKGNFPGRFSGRQFSNSRSEMNVSTLELGDSALYLCASSLGTGNSNQPQHFGDGTRLSIL.

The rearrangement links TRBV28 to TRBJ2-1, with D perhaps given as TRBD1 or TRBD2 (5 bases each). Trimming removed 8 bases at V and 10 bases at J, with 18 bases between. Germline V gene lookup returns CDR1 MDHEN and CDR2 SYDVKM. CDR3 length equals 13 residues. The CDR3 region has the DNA TGTGCCAGCTGGGACCGGCGTTTTGCAGAGCAGTTCTTC. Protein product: CASWDRRFAEQFF. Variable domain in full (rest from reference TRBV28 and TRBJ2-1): DVKVTQSSRYLVKRTGEKVFLECVQDMDHENMFWYRQDPGLGLRLIYFSYDVKMKEKGDIPEGYSVSREKKERFSLILESASTNQTSMYLCASWDRRFAEQFFGPGTRLTVL.

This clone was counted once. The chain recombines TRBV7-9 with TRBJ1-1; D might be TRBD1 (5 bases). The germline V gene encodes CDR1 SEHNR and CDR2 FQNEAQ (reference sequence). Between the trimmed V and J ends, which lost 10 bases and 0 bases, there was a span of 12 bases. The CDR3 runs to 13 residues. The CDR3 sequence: CATGTGLNTEAFF. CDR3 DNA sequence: TGTGCCACCGGGACCGGACTGAACACTGAAGCTTTCTTT.

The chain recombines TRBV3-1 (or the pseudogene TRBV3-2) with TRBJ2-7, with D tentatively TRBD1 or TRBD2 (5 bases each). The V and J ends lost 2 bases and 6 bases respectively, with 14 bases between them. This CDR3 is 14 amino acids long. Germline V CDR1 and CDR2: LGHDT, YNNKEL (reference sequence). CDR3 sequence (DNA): TGTGCCAGCAGCCAAATTTACGGGGCGGGCGAGCAGTACTTC. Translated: CASSQIYGAGEQYF.

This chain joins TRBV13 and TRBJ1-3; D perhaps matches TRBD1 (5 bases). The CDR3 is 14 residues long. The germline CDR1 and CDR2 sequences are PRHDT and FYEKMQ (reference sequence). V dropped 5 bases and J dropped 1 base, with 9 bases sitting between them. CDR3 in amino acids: CASSHGGSGNTIYF. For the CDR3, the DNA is TGTGCCAGCAGCCACGGGGGGTCTGGAAACACCATATATTTT.

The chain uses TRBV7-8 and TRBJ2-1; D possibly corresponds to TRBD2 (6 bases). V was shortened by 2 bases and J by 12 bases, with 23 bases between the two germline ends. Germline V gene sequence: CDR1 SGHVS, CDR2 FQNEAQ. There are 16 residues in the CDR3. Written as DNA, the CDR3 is TGTGCCAGCAGCTTACGTCCCGCCGACCCGCTGCGGGGGCAGTTCTTC. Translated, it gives CASSLRPADPLRGQFF. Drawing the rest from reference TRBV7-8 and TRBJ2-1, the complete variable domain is GAGVSQSPRYKVAKRGQDVALRCDPISGHVSLFWYQQALGQGPEFLTYFQNEAQLDKSGLPSDRFFAERPEGSVSTLKIQRTQQEDSAVYLCASSLRPADPLRGQFFGPGTRLTVL.

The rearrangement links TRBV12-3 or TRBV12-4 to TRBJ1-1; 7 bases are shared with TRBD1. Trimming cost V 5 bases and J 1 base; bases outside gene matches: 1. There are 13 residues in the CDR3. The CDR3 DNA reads TGTGCCAGCAGTCAGGGGGAGAACACTGAAGCTTTCTTT. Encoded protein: CASSQGENTEAFF.

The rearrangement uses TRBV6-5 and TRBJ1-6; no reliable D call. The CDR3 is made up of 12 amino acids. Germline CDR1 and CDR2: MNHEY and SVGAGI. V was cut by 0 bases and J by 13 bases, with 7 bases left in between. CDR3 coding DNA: TGTGCCAGCAGTTACTCAGGGTCCCCCCTCCACTTT. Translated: CASSYSGSPLHF.

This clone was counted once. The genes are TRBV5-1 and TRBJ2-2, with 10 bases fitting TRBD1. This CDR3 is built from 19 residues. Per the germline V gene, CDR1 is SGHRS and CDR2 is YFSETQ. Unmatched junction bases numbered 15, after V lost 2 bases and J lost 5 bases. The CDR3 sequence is CASSLPRDRGPVWTGELFF. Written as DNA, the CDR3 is TGCGCCAGCAGCTTACCCCGGGACAGGGGCCCCGTTTGGACCGGGGAGCTGTTTTTT.

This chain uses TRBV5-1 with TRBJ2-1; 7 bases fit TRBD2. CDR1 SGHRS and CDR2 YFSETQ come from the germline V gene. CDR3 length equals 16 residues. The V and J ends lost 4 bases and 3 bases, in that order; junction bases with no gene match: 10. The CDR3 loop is CASSPLASGDYNEQFF. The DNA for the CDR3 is TGCGCCAGCAGCCCTCTGGCGAGCGGGGACTACAATGAGCAGTTCTTC.

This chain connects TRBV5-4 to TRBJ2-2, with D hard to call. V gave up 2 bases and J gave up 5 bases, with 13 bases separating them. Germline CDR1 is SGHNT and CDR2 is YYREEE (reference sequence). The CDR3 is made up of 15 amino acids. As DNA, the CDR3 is TGTGCCAGCAGCTTCTTAACAGAGCAAACCGGGGAGCTGTTTTTT. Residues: CASSFLTEQTGELFF. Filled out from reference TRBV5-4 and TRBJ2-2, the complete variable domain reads ETGVTQSPTHLIKTRGQQVTLRCSSQSGHNTVSWYQQALGQGPQFIFQYYREEENGRGNFPPRFSGLQFPNYSSELNVNALELDDSALYLCASSFLTEQTGELFFGEGSRLTVL.

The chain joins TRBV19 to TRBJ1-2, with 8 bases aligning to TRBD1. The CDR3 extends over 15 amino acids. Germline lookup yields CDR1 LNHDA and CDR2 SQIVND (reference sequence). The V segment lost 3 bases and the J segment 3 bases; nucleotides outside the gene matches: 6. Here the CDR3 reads CASSMRTGGDYGYTF. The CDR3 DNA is TGTGCCAGTAGTATGAGAACAGGGGGGGACTATGGCTACACCTTC. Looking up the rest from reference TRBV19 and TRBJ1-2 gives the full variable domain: DGGITQSPKYLFRKEGQNVTLSCEQNLNHDAMYWYRQDPGQGLRLIYYSQIVNDFQKGDIAEGYSVSREKKESFPLTVTSAQKNPTAFYLCASSMRTGGDYGYTFGSGTRLTVV.

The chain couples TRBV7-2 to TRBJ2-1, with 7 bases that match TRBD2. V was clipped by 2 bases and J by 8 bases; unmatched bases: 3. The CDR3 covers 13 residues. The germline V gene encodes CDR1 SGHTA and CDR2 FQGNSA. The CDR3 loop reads CASSLTSVDEQFF. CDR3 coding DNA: TGTGCCAGCAGCTTAACTAGCGTCGATGAGCAGTTCTTC.

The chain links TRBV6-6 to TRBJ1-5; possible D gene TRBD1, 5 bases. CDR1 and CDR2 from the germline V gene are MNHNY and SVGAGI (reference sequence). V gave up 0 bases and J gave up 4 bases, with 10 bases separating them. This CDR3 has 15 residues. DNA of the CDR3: TGTGCCAGCAGTTACTCGGGGCAGCCGAATCAGCCCCAGCATTTT. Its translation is CASSYSGQPNQPQHF.